This TCR beta chain was found in a study of blood T cell repertoires in COVID-19 (dated by TCRdb to about 2020). Study-level background: Samples from collaborators originated in the United States, Italy and Spain and spanned both the acute and convalescent phases of COVID-19. The samples were drawn from two sources: the first 160 participants of the ongoing ImmuneRACE study, and about 1,300 subjects contributed by 6 global collaborators. The dataset comprised deeply sampled blood TCRbeta repertoires from subjects exposed to, actively infected with, or recovered from COVID-19. The repertoires were released in a freely available public database meant as a resource for research on the immune response to SARS-CoV-2. The prospective study material was composed of cDNA or gDNA derived from T cells, B-cell-depleted T cells, or PBMCs. Where available, HLA class I and class II types were taken from metadata supplied by the sample provider and were not determined by assay-based typing. Nearly every sample came with metadata listing a de-identified subject ID, COVID-19 status, age in years and sex.

TCRbeta CDR3 regions were amplified from genomic DNA using the immunoSEQ Assay, a bias-controlled multiplex PCR. The paper's data handling went like this. Within the assay, amplification of reference gene primers was used to estimate how many nucleated cells each sample contained. Sequence reads were collapsed and filtered to measure the absolute abundance of every unique TCRbeta CDR3 rearrangement. Productive Simpson clonality was computed per sample as the square root of Simpson's diversity index over productive rearrangements. The table comes from immuneACCESS by way of TCRdb, which keeps in-frame sequences with V and J called. Part of the clones is missing from these tables; in studies checked, under half for an unresolved V gene and the rest for unknown reasons. V and J calls and clone size are as listed in that table; D and trimming were resolved from the DNA. Within this sample are 60,000 to 75,000 clones, with around four fifths of them counted one time only. Around an eighth of the sample lies in the top ten.

Results and caveats for the whole study, not just this receptor: The quantity of clinical and demographic metadata differed by source and by participant and was supplied without curation.

In its sample, this clone was seen once. Its target antigen remains unknown. Base qualities were left out, and no much larger clone turns up one base away. Whole blood was collected in K2EDTA tubes by collaborating institutions according to the institutions' own protocols. Collaborator samples were shipped for TCRbeta analysis as frozen whole blood, isolated PBMCs, or DNA extracted from either sample type. CDR1 and CDR2 are read off the germline V gene (reference sequence) as SGHNT and YYREEE. V sheds 1 base and J sheds 3 bases, leaving 14 bases between their ends. The CDR3 covers 15 residues, taking in both the cysteine and the phenylalanine. The DNA shown is the 45-base CDR3, in frame from base 1.

The sample comprised peripheral blood. The rearrangement combines TRBV5-4 with TRBJ2-7, with the D gene not clear enough to name. The TCR comes from a human donor in a cohort sampled during active COVID-19. At the DNA level, the sequence is TGTGCCAGCAGCTTGCTAGGCCGAGGAGTCTACGAGCAGTACTTC. This yields the protein CASSLLGRGVYEQYF. Here the CDR3 is joined to the reference TRBV5-4 and TRBJ2-7 genes, and the full variable domain is: ETGVTQSPTHLIKTRGQQVTLRCSSQSGHNTVSWYQQALGQGPQFIFQYYREEENGRGNFPPRFSGLQFPNYSSELNVNALELDDSALYLCASSLLGRGVYEQYFGPGTRLTVT.